A single T cell receptor (beta chain) is shown here with its context. This entry belongs to a study of CD8 T cells in acute hepatitis C reinfection. The CDR3 runs to 15 residues. The germline CDR1 and CDR2 sequences are MNHEY and SVGAGI. V was cut by 2 bases and J by 10 bases, with 15 bases left in between. Time point specified: naive CD8 control sorted from an acute-time-point sample. Measured with immunoSEQ multiplex PCR; TCRdb has only the in-frame clones, and not every one. The top ten hold approximately 11% of the sample, which has 30,000 to 45,000 clones, approximately 83% seen once. Input material: naive CD8+ T cells from PBMCs. The sequence was collected from a young woman who spontaneously cleared hepatitis C infection. V usage is TRBV6-5 and J usage is TRBJ1-6; D gene unclear. In DNA form, the CDR3 reads TGTGCCAGCAGTTACGCGACATCCCCTCTCTCACCCCTCCACTTT. Its protein is CASSYATSPLSPLHF.